The 2 T cell receptor beta chains in this list originate from one sample, sequenced in a study of identical twins. TCRdb redid the calling of the 5' RACE reads with MiXCR, one entry per CDR3 protein. This sample carries some 590,000 distinct CDR3 sequences, roughly 9.9% of them seen once, and the ten largest clones take around 3.1%. These data were also filed under a second study, of yellow fever vaccine responses in identical twins.

The sequencing input was PBMCs. The receptors stem from a woman between 18 and 29 years old in good health.

CDR3 nucleotide sequence: TGTGCCGAATGGAGGGCCAATGAGCAGTTCTTC. Translated: CAEWRANEQFF. This chain uses TRBV2 with TRBJ2-1, with D perhaps matching TRBD2 (6 bases). The ends were cut back, 11 bases at V and 6 bases at J, with 11 bases in the middle. This CDR3 has 11 amino acids. Germline loops: CDR1 SNHLY, CDR2 FYNNEI.

At least ten counts were recorded for this clonotype. The CDR3 spells CAINSGNTIYF. The DNA of the CDR3 is TGTGCCATCAACTCTGGAAACACCATATATTTT. V gene TRBV10-3 combines with J gene TRBJ1-3; no firm D call. Germline V gene lookup returns CDR1 ENHRY and CDR2 SYGVKD. The ends were cut back, 7 bases at V and 0 bases at J, with 1 base in the middle. The CDR3 extends over 11 amino acids.